The source of this TCR beta chain is a study of blood T cell repertoires in COVID-19 (dated by TCRdb to the early 2020s). Context from the whole study: The collaborator samples originated in the United States, Italy and Spain and spanned the acute and convalescent phases of COVID-19. The prospective study material was composed of cDNA or gDNA derived from T cells, B-cell-depleted T cells, or PBMCs. Where available, HLA class I and class II types were obtained from metadata supplied by the sample provider rather than from assay-based typing. A de-identified subject ID, COVID-19 status, age in years and sex were almost always included in the sample metadata. The samples were drawn from two sources: the first 160 participants of the ongoing ImmuneRACE study, and fewer than 1,500 subjects contributed by 6 global collaborators. The repertoires were released in a freely available public database meant as a resource for research on the immune response to SARS-CoV-2. Deeply sampled blood TCRbeta repertoires from subjects exposed to, actively infected with, or recovered from COVID-19 were included in the dataset.

TCRbeta CDR3 regions were amplified from genomic DNA using the immunoSEQ Assay, a bias-controlled multiplex PCR. In the paper's pipeline: The number of nucleated cells in each sample was estimated from the amplification of reference gene primers within the assay. To quantify the absolute abundance of each unique TCRbeta CDR3 rearrangement, sequence reads were collapsed and filtered. For each sample, productive Simpson clonality was calculated by taking the square root of Simpson's diversity index across productive rearrangements. The clones in this table, taken by TCRdb from immuneACCESS, are in-frame only. Not every clone is retained; where verified, under half of the shortfall comes from an unresolved V gene, and the cause of the rest is unknown. The DNA was the basis for D and trimming; V, J and clone size are from that table. The sample includes 360,000 or so clones, with under 85% observed a single time. The ten largest clones represent about 4.9% of the sample.

Enrolling through a virtual design, the prospective study's participants ranged in age from roughly 18 to 89 years and lived across roughly 23 United States geographic areas. In the prospective study, cohorts were assigned on the basis of participant-reported clinical history obtained from a screening survey and a study questionnaire. Recovered participants in ImmuneRACE Cohort 3 were defined by two consecutive negative NP/OP PCR tests, clearance by a healthcare professional, or resolution of symptoms. In the prospective study, mobile phlebotomists collected whole blood, serum and a nasopharyngeal or oropharyngeal swab from each participant. Prospective study participants could optionally give additional blood draws and questionnaires over an approximately two-month period. Blood samples from the prospective study were shipped frozen or at room temperature prior to DNA extraction. Concerning this clone itself: It lacks a known antigen. One base away there is no much larger clone; base qualities are not given.

The CDR1 and CDR2 encoded by the germline V gene are MNHEY and SVGAGI. Including cysteine and phenylalanine, the CDR3 has 15 amino acids. Only the CDR3 DNA is retained, 45 bases long and in frame from the first base. The junction carries 14 bases between V and J, which are trimmed by 4 bases and 5 bases respectively. The full study reports these points: The quantity of clinical and demographic metadata differed by source and by participant and was supplied without curation.

The material sequenced was PBMCs or T cells enriched from blood (not recorded which). In this chain, TRBV6-5 is recombined with TRBJ1-4; the D gene is perhaps TRBD1, on 6 matching bases. This TCR derives from a woman aged 50 to 65 who had recovered from COVID-19. The CDR3 reads CASSWKRGNNEKLFF. DNA sequence: TGTGCCAGCAGTTGGAAGAGGGGGAACAATGAAAAACTGTTTTTT.